This entry lists 24 T cell receptor beta chains sequenced from one sample in a study of T cells in Graves' hyperthyroidism and ophthalmopathy. TCR beta CDR3 regions were amplified from RNA transcripts. The primer set for the first-round RT-PCR of the TCR CDR3 was HTBI. TCRdb recomputed calls from the multiplex PCR reads with MiXCR, one row per CDR3 protein. The table includes about 640,000 distinct CDR3 sequences, around 20% detected once. Sequenced: blood. The receptor source for this set is a young man with Graves' ophthalmopathy.

The chain has TRBV3-1 and TRBJ2-1; no clear D gene. V dropped 3 bases and J dropped 8 bases, with 14 bases sitting between them. Germline V gene data show CDR1 as LGHDT and CDR2 as YNNKEL (reference sequence). This CDR3 has 14 amino acids. CDR3 nucleotides: TGTGCCAGCAGCCATCCGGCCCCTGATTATGAGCAGTTCTTC. It is translated as CASSHPAPDYEQFF.

The rearrangement uses TRBV20-1 and TRBJ2-2; TRBD2 matches at 8 bases. The CDR3 loop spans 15 amino acids. Per germline, CDR1 DFQATT and CDR2 SNEGSKA (reference sequence). J gave up 4 bases and V 0 bases, and 4 bases lay outside the gene matches. CDR3 nucleotide sequence: TGCAGTGCTAGAGACGGGAGGGGGGGCACCGGGGAGCTGTTTTTT. Its translation is CSARDGRGGTGELFF.

This clonotype has only one observation. The J gene is TRBJ1-2, the V gene TRBV7-9; TRBD1 matches at 9 bases. The germline CDR1 and CDR2 sequences are SEHNR and FQNEAQ (reference sequence). V was clipped by 3 bases and J by 6 bases; unmatched bases: 8. The length of the CDR3 is 15 residues. The CDR3 DNA reads TGTGCCAGCAGCTTGGCGGACAGGGGACAAGATGGCTACACCTTC. This encodes CASSLADRGQDGYTF.

On this clonotype: A much larger clone is a single base away; this may be a read error. The chain is built from TRBV20-1 and TRBJ2-7, with D possibly matching TRBD2 (5 bases). There are 13 residues in the CDR3. Germline values: CDR1 DFQATT, CDR2 SNEGSKA (reference sequence). V shed 5 bases and J shed 2 bases, with 13 bases lying between them. The CDR3 region has the DNA TGCAGTGCTGGAGGTAACTACGCCTACGAGCAGTACTTC. Translating it yields CSAGGNYAYEQYF.

The rearrangement joins TRBV12-3 or TRBV12-4 to TRBJ2-7, with 13 bases that match TRBD2. V shed 5 bases and J 6 bases; nucleotides not matched to a gene: 10. The length of the CDR3 is 16 residues. This CDR3 is CASSRTSGRDRREQYF. The CDR3 DNA reads as TGTGCCAGCAGTCGGACTAGCGGGAGAGATCGCCGCGAGCAGTACTTC.

This clonotype occurred a few times. V usage is TRBV29-1 and J usage is TRBJ1-1; maybe TRBD1 (5 bases). CDR1 SQVTM and CDR2 ANQGSEA come from the germline V gene. The V end was cut by 4 bases, the J end by 1 base, with 13 bases between. The CDR3 covers 14 residues. CDR3 protein: CSVGQLHGNTEAFF. The CDR3 DNA reads as TGCAGCGTTGGACAGTTGCATGGGAACACTGAAGCTTTCTTT.

This clonotype came up a few times. DNA of the CDR3: TGTGCCAGCAGCCTCCGTCGTGGGAGGTACAATGAGCAGTTCTTC. Amino acids: CASSLRRGRYNEQFF. V is TRBV28 and J is TRBJ2-1, with TRBD2 as a possible D gene (6 bases). The CDR3 covers 15 residues. The germline V gene has CDR1 MDHEN and CDR2 SYDVKM. V was cut by 6 bases and J by 4 bases, with 16 bases left in between.

This clonotype was seen only a few times. The chain joins TRBV27 to TRBJ2-7; TRBD1 is a possible D gene (5 bases). Between the trimmed V and J ends, which lost 0 bases and 0 bases, there was a span of 12 bases. This CDR3 is 16 amino acids long. Germline lookup yields CDR1 MNHEY and CDR2 SMNVEV (reference sequence). The CDR3 loop is CASSLSTARSSYEQYF. CDR3 nucleotides: TGTGCCAGCAGTTTATCGACAGCCCGAAGCTCCTACGAGCAGTACTTC.

This clonotype was counted only a few times. The genes are TRBV7-3 and TRBJ2-1; 10 bases fit TRBD2. Germline V gene data show CDR1 as SGHTA and CDR2 as FQGTGA. CDR3 length equals 20 residues. The V segment lost 1 base and the J segment 5 bases; nucleotides outside the gene matches: 17. The CDR3: CASSLMGGGLAKIGDNEQFF. CDR3 nucleotide sequence: TGTGCCAGCAGCTTAATGGGGGGGGGACTAGCGAAAATCGGCGACAATGAGCAGTTCTTC. The full variable domain, completed using reference TRBV7-3 and TRBJ2-1, is GAGVSQTPSNKVTEKGKYVELRCDPISGHTALYWYRQSLGQGPEFLIYFQGTGAADDSGLPNDRFFAVRPEGSVSTLKIQRTERGDSAVYLCASSLMGGGLAKIGDNEQFFGPGTRLTVL.

Many counts were recorded for this clonotype. The V gene is TRBV5-8, the J gene TRBJ2-1, with 12 bases aligning to TRBD2. Germline V lookup: CDR1 SGHTS, CDR2 YDEGEE. V gave up 3 bases and J gave up 2 bases; unmatched junction bases: 3. The CDR3 spans 16 residues. The chain's CDR3 is CASSSRLAGAYNEQFF. CDR3 in DNA: TGTGCCAGCAGCTCCCGACTAGCGGGGGCCTACAATGAGCAGTTCTTC.

This chain connects TRBV6-2 or TRBV6-3 to TRBJ2-7; either TRBD1 or TRBD2 may supply D (5 bases each). V shed 6 bases and J shed 2 bases, with 17 bases lying between them. The CDR3 loop spans 15 amino acids. CDR1 and CDR2 from the germline V gene are MNHEY and SVGEGT. CDR3 residues: CASRGTGTVTYEQYF. As DNA, the CDR3 is TGTGCCAGCAGAGGCACCGGGACGGTGACCTACGAGCAGTACTTC.

The chain employs TRBV20-1 and TRBJ2-5; D unresolved. The CDR3 is 13 amino acids. The germline CDR1 and CDR2 sequences are DFQATT and SNEGSKA (reference sequence). Between the trimmed V and J ends, which lost 1 base and 5 bases, there was a span of 11 bases. DNA for the CDR3: TGCAGTGCTAGAGGACAAAAGTGGGAGACCCAGTACTTC. Its translation is CSARGQKWETQYF.

The chain joins TRBV28 to TRBJ2-3, with 12 bases lining up with TRBD1. The CDR3 is 15 residues long. The V and J ends lost 5 bases and 4 bases, in that order; junction bases with no gene match: 4. Germline-derived CDR1 and CDR2 are MDHEN and SYDVKM. CDR3: CASSPGTGGPDTQYF. As DNA, the CDR3 is TGTGCCAGCAGTCCCGGGACAGGGGGCCCAGATACGCAGTATTTT.

This clonotype was observed once. This rearrangement joins TRBV9 to TRBJ2-7; no clear D gene. Trimming removed 1 base at V and 6 bases at J, with 11 bases between. Germline CDR1 and CDR2: SGDLS and YYNGEE. The CDR3 contains 13 residues. This CDR3 reads CASSVSRSGEQYF. CDR3 DNA sequence: TGTGCCAGCAGCGTAAGCCGGTCAGGCGAGCAGTACTTC.

The chain is built from TRBV6-4 and TRBJ2-1, with 7 nucleotides matching TRBD1. There are 14 residues in the CDR3. The V gene end was trimmed by 4 bases and the J gene end by 8 bases; junction bases not matched to a gene: 8. CDR1 and CDR2 (germline): MRHNA, SNTAGT. The CDR3 nucleotides are TGTGCCAGCAGTGCCGGGACAAGGGGGCATGAGCAGTTCTTC. This encodes CASSAGTRGHEQFF.

This clonotype was detected a few times. The J gene is TRBJ2-2, the V gene TRBV13; D possibly corresponds to TRBD2 (5 bases). Trimming pared 1 base from V and 4 bases from J, leaving 7 bases between. The CDR3 is 14 residues long. Germline V gene lookup returns CDR1 PRHDT and CDR2 FYEKMQ (reference sequence). The chain's CDR3 is CASSLDSATGELFF. In DNA form, the CDR3 reads TGTGCCAGCAGCTTAGATAGCGCCACCGGGGAGCTGTTTTTT.

This clonotype was counted only a few times. The V and J genes are TRBV11-3 and TRBJ2-7; perhaps TRBD1 as D (6 bases). Germline V gene lookup returns CDR1 SGHNT and CDR2 YENEEA. This CDR3 region has 19 residues. Trimming left V 5 bases short and J 1 base short, with 27 bases between. The CDR3 sequence is CASSDAPRGLREPSYEQYF. The CDR3 DNA reads TGTGCCAGCAGCGACGCCCCCAGGGGTCTGCGAGAGCCTTCCTACGAGCAGTACTTC.

This clonotype was counted between two and nine times. This chain joins TRBV14 and TRBJ2-6; unclear D gene. This CDR3 is 15 amino acids long. CDR1 is SGHDN and CDR2 is FVKESK in the germline V gene. V lost 5 bases and J 1 base, leaving 9 bases between the germline ends. The CDR3 nucleotides are TGTGCCAGCAGCGGAATTGCGTCTGGGGCCAACGTCCTGACTTTC. It translates to CASSGIASGANVLTF.

The table lists this clonotype with a few counts. The chain has TRBV6-2 or TRBV6-3 and TRBJ2-7; tentatively, D is TRBD1 (5 bases). Germline CDR1 MNHEY, CDR2 SVGEGT. V was pared by 0 bases and J by 0 bases, with 12 bases between. The CDR3 contains 16 residues. The CDR3 here is CASSYSYRPPSYEQYF. The DNA for the CDR3 is TGTGCCAGCAGTTACTCATACAGGCCCCCCTCCTACGAGCAGTACTTC.

Notes on this clonotype: A much larger clone differs from this one at a single base, so this may be a read error. V usage is TRBV7-2 and J usage is TRBJ2-7; 7 bases align to TRBD1. From germline, CDR1 is SGHTA and CDR2 FQGNSA. The CDR3 is made up of 15 amino acids. This CDR3 is CASSSAPQGTYERYF. As DNA, the CDR3 is TGTGCCAGCAGCTCGGCCCCACAGGGGACCTACGAGCGGTACTTC.

In its sample, this clonotype was seen many times. The chain recombines TRBV6-1 with TRBJ1-1, with TRBD1 identical over 9 bases. The CDR3 consists of 15 residues. Germline CDR1 is MNHNS and CDR2 is SASEGT. With V trimmed by 5 bases and J by 7 bases, 11 bases remained unmatched. This CDR3 reads CASSFGDRVGGEAFF. The CDR3 nucleotides read TGTGCCAGCAGTTTTGGGGACAGGGTCGGAGGTGAAGCTTTCTTT.

This sequence joins TRBV20-1 and TRBJ1-2, with 7 bases fitting TRBD1. There are 13 residues in the CDR3. Per germline, CDR1 DFQATT and CDR2 SNEGSKA (reference sequence). With 4 bases clipped from V and 5 bases from J, the junction kept 7 bases outside the gene matches. The CDR3 DNA sequence: TGCAGTGCTACTGTCAGGGACAGTTATGGCTACACCTTC. It encodes CSATVRDSYGYTF.

This clonotype was observed a few times. The chain links TRBV20-1 to TRBJ1-2; D is uncertain. The germline CDR1 and CDR2 sequences are DFQATT and SNEGSKA (reference sequence). The CDR3 covers 10 residues. V was shortened by 7 bases and J by 2 bases, with 5 bases between the two germline ends. CDR3 sequence: CSERNYGYTF. Written as DNA, the CDR3 is TGCAGTGAGCGGAACTATGGCTACACCTTC.

Only a few counts were recorded for this clonotype. This chain joins TRBV30 and TRBJ1-5; D gene uncertain. The V and J ends lost 7 bases and 7 bases respectively, with 17 bases between them. CDR3 length: 13 residues. Germline loops: CDR1 GTSNPN, CDR2 SVGIG (reference sequence). CDR3 region: CAYSLGGSQPQHF. Written as DNA, the CDR3 is TGTGCCTACTCCCTCGGAGGTTCCCAGCCCCAGCATTTT.